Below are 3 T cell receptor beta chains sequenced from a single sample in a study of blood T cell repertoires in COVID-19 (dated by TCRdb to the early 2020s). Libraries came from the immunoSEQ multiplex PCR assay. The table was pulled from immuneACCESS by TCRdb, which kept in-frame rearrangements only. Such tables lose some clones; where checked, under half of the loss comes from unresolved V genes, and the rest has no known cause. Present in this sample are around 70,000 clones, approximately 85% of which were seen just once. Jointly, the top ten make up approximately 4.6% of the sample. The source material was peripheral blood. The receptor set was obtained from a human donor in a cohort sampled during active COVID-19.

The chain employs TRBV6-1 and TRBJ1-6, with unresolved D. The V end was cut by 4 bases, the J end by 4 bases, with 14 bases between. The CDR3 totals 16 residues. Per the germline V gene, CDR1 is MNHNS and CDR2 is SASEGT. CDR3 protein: CASSVGESLYNSPLHF. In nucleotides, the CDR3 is TGTGCCAGCAGTGTCGGTGAGAGTTTGTATAATTCACCCCTCCACTTT.

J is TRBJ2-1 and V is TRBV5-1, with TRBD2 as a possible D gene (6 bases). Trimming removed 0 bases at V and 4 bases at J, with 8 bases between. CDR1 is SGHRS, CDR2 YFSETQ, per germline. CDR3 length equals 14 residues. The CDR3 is CASSLGLEYNEQFF. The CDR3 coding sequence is TGCGCCAGCAGCTTGGGACTAGAATACAATGAGCAGTTCTTC.

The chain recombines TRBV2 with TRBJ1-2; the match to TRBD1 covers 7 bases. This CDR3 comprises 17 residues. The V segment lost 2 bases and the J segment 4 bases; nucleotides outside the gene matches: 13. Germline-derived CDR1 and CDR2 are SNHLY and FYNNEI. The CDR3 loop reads CASSETSFDRVGYGYTF. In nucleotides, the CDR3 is TGTGCCAGCAGTGAAACGTCCTTTGACAGGGTGGGCTATGGCTACACCTTC.